This passage covers 2 T cell receptor beta chains from one sample sequenced in a study of blood T cell repertoires in COVID-19. Profiling relied on immunoSEQ multiplex PCR, and the TCRdb table lists in-frame clones only, not all of them. The sample has 150,000 to 200,000 clones, 87% seen once; the top ten hold 3% to 4.5%. Sequencing was done on a sample of peripheral blood. Source of these receptors: a woman aged 55-70 years who had recovered from COVID-19.

This sequence joins TRBV27 and TRBJ2-3; 12 bases are a match to TRBD2. The germline V gene has CDR1 MNHEY and CDR2 SMNVEV (reference sequence). The V gene end was trimmed by 5 bases and the J gene end by 4 bases; junction bases not matched to a gene: 4. CDR3 length: 15 residues. CDR3 in DNA: TGTGCCAGCAGTCCGCGGACTAGCGGGGCAGATACGCAGTATTTT. Protein sequence: CASSPRTSGADTQYF.

The chain recombines TRBV29-1 with TRBJ1-5; tentatively, D is TRBD1 (5 bases). The CDR3 totals 16 residues. Per germline, CDR1 SQVTM and CDR2 ANQGSEA. The V end lost 5 bases, the J end lost 4 bases, and 21 bases lay between the germline ends. The DNA for the CDR3 is TGCAGCGTTCTCGAACCGCCAGGGCGGCAAAATCAGCCCCAGCATTTT. This codes for CSVLEPPGRQNQPQHF.